These 2 T cell receptor beta chains came from one sample sequenced in a study of T cells in Graves' hyperthyroidism and ophthalmopathy (dated by TCRdb to the late 2010s). The method behind the library was multiplex PCR. The data were produced on an Illumina HiSeq 2000. Amplification of TCR beta CDR3 regions was carried out from RNA transcripts. The first round of RT-PCR for the TCR CDR3 was performed with the HTBI primer set and the Qiagen OneStep RT-PCR kit. Starting from the raw public reads, TCRdb applied fastp trimming at Q25, assembled clones with MiXCR and retained in-frame beta chains. One record per CDR3 amino acid sequence lists the most common genes and DNA. This sample holds 50,000 to 60,000 distinct CDR3 sequences; about half were observed only once. The ten largest clones add up to about 9% of the sample. Sequenced material: blood. Source of these receptors: a woman aged 45 to 65 with Graves' ophthalmopathy.

This clonotype was picked up many times. The chain carries TRBV7-2 and TRBJ2-1; D gene unclear. The CDR3 is 16 residues long. V gave up 5 bases and J gave up 0 bases, with 14 bases separating them. Germline values: CDR1 SGHTA, CDR2 FQGNSA. The CDR3 sequence is CASSLRAPLSYNEQFF. CDR3 nucleotide sequence: TGTGCCAGCAGCCTCCGGGCACCCCTCTCCTACAATGAGCAGTTCTTC.

The genes are TRBV15 and TRBJ2-3, with 7 bases aligning to TRBD2. The J segment lost 3 bases and the V segment lost 1 base, leaving 7 bases of the junction unmatched. The length of the CDR3 is 16 residues. Germline CDR1 and CDR2: LNHNV and YYDKDF (reference sequence). The CDR3 DNA is TGTGCCACCAGCAGAGCACGAGCGGGGTGGACAGATACGCAGTATTTT. This encodes CATSRARAGWTDTQYF.